Each of the 3 T cell receptor beta chains below was sequenced from the same sample in a study of cytomegalovirus exposure and HLA in healthy donors. The PCR used 60 Vbeta and 13 Jbeta primers. Some clones are missing from TCRdb's copy, which holds only in-frame ones; the method was immunoSEQ multiplex PCR. The sample holds 120,000 to 150,000 clones, roughly four fifths seen once. The sample was PBMCs. The receptors were gathered from a man aged 35 to 55 in good health and CMV-seropositive.

The gene calls are TRBV28 and TRBJ2-7; TRBD2 matches 9 bases. Trimming took 5 bases from V and 4 from J; bases not matched to a gene: 9. This CDR3 has 15 amino acids. The germline V gene encodes CDR1 MDHEN and CDR2 SYDVKM. The DNA for the CDR3 is TGTGCCAGCAGTCGCAGGGCGGGAGGGGAGTACGAGCAGTACTTC. Residues: CASSRRAGGEYEQYF.

The chain couples TRBV28 to TRBJ1-2; maybe TRBD1 (5 bases). V gave up 6 bases and J gave up 2 bases, with 10 bases separating them. The CDR3 is 13 residues long. Germline CDR1 MDHEN, CDR2 SYDVKM. The CDR3 coding sequence is TGTGCCAGCAGCCCCCAGGGAAACTATGGCTACACCTTC. This gives the protein CASSPQGNYGYTF.

This CDR3 reads CASSLASWAADTQYF. CDR3 bases: TGTGCCAGCAGCTTGGCTAGCTGGGCGGCAGATACGCAGTATTTT. This rearrangement joins TRBV7-6 to TRBJ2-3, with D tentatively TRBD2 (5 bases). V lost 3 bases to trimming and J lost 4 bases, with 14 bases between them. The CDR3 has 15 residues. The germline gives CDR1 SGHVS, CDR2 FNYEAQ.